A selection of T cell receptor beta chains follows, all from one sample in a study of technical replicates of blood from several donors. Profiled with immunoSEQ multiplex PCR; TCRdb holds only in-frame clones, not every one. The data contain more than 90,000 clones, about 95% of them singletons. The source material was T cells isolated from PBMCs. The receptors shown here come from a human donor in good health. Both conserved end residues are part of each CDR3. D genes are given only for firm matches. Clone size is stated in some rows and not others, as once, few, many or a class when expanded.

d_gene: TRBD1
v_gene: TRBV4-1
abundance: once
j_gene: TRBJ2-7
CDR3aa: CASSHLGTGAGYEQYF
CDR3nt: TGCGCCAGCAGCCACTTGGGGACAGGGGCGGGCTACGAGCAGTACTTC

d_gene: TRBD1
v_gene: TRBV28
abundance: NA
j_gene: TRBJ1-1
CDR3aa: CASGYRGRQGNTEAFF
CDR3nt: TGTGCCAGCGGGTACAGGGGGCGCCAGGGGAACACTGAAGCTTTCTTT

d_gene: TRBD2
v_gene: TRBV7-6
abundance: NA
j_gene: TRBJ2-1
CDR3aa: CASSSGGAEQFF
CDR3nt: TGTGCCAGCAGCTCCGGGGGGGCTGAGCAGTTCTTC

d_gene: TRBD1
v_gene: TRBV5-1
abundance: NA
j_gene: TRBJ2-2
CDR3aa: CASSAGQGAGELFF
CDR3nt: TGCGCCAGCAGCGCGGGACAGGGGGCGGGGGAGCTGTTTTTT

d_gene: TRBD2
v_gene: TRBV29-1
abundance: NA
j_gene: TRBJ2-5
CDR3aa: CSARSGGQETQYF
CDR3nt: TGCAGCGCCCGGTCGGGGGGGCAAGAGACCCAGTACTTC

d_gene: NA
v_gene: TRBV29-1
abundance: NA
j_gene: TRBJ1-4
CDR3aa: CSVASGEKLFF
CDR3nt: TGCAGCGTTGCCTCGGGTGAAAAACTGTTTTTT

d_gene: NA
v_gene: TRBV9
abundance: few
j_gene: TRBJ1-1
CDR3aa: CASSVVVGAGEAFF
CDR3nt: TGTGCCAGCAGCGTAGTGGTAGGGGCCGGCGAAGCTTTCTTT

d_gene: NA
v_gene: TRBV7-3
abundance: NA
j_gene: TRBJ1-1
CDR3aa: CASSSLDYGGGNTEAFF
CDR3nt: TGTGCCAGCAGCTCACTTGACTATGGGGGCGGGAACACTGAAGCTTTCTTT

d_gene: NA
v_gene: TRBV6-5
abundance: NA
j_gene: TRBJ2-7
CDR3aa: CASSYSGLGGYEQYF
CDR3nt: TGTGCCAGCAGTTACTCGGGGCTGGGCGGATACGAGCAGTACTTC

d_gene: TRBD2
v_gene: TRBV10-3
abundance: NA
j_gene: TRBJ2-7
CDR3aa: CAIRRGLADYYEQYF
CDR3nt: TGTGCCATCAGGCGGGGACTAGCGGACTACTACGAGCAGTACTTC

d_gene: TRBD1
v_gene: TRBV9
abundance: NA
j_gene: TRBJ1-3
CDR3aa: CASSSAGTAGNTIYF
CDR3nt: TGTGCCAGCAGCTCAGCCGGGACAGCTGGAAACACCATATATTTT

d_gene: NA
v_gene: TRBV6-1
abundance: NA
j_gene: TRBJ2-3
CDR3aa: CASTGLGDTQYF
CDR3nt: TGTGCCAGCACGGGATTGGGGGATACGCAGTATTTT

d_gene: TRBD2
v_gene: TRBV7-3
abundance: NA
j_gene: TRBJ2-2
CDR3aa: CASSLTSPGGATGELFF
CDR3nt: TGTGCCAGCAGCTTAACATCTCCGGGGGGGGCCACCGGGGAGCTGTTTTTT

d_gene: NA
v_gene: TRBV2
abundance: NA
j_gene: TRBJ1-3
CDR3aa: CASSRLGHSGNTIYF
CDR3nt: TGTGCCAGCTCTAGGTTGGGACACTCTGGAAACACCATATATTTT

d_gene: NA
v_gene: TRBV2
abundance: NA
j_gene: TRBJ1-1
CDR3aa: CASVVGLGRGPEAFF
CDR3nt: TGTGCCAGCGTAGTTGGTTTGGGTCGAGGTCCGGAAGCTTTCTTT

d_gene: NA
v_gene: TRBV19
abundance: once
j_gene: TRBJ1-5
CDR3aa: CASSPTFYQPQHF
CDR3nt: TGTGCCAGTTCTCCTACCTTTTATCAGCCCCAGCATTTT

d_gene: NA
v_gene: TRBV6-6
abundance: NA
j_gene: TRBJ2-5
CDR3aa: CASSSQRTGQETQYF
CDR3nt: TGTGCCAGCAGTTCGCAGAGAACAGGACAAGAGACCCAGTACTTC

d_gene: NA
v_gene: TRBV6-5
abundance: NA
j_gene: TRBJ2-4
CDR3aa: CASSYSLAKNIQYF
CDR3nt: TGTGCCAGCAGTTACAGCCTAGCCAAAAACATTCAGTACTTC

d_gene: TRBD2
v_gene: TRBV7-2
abundance: NA
j_gene: TRBJ2-1
CDR3aa: CASSFTLAASSYNEQFF
CDR3nt: TGTGCCAGCAGCTTTACCCTAGCGGCGAGCTCCTACAATGAGCAGTTCTTC

d_gene: NA
v_gene: TRBV6-5
abundance: once
j_gene: TRBJ2-2
CDR3aa: CASSYVAGGTGELFF
CDR3nt: TGTGCCAGCAGTTACGTCGCGGGTGGGACCGGGGAGCTGTTTTTT

d_gene: TRBD1
v_gene: TRBV4-1
abundance: NA
j_gene: TRBJ2-7
CDR3aa: CASSAIRGQYEQYF
CDR3nt: TGCGCCAGCAGCGCGATCAGGGGGCAATACGAGCAGTACTTC

d_gene: TRBD2
v_gene: TRBV2
abundance: once
j_gene: TRBJ2-3
CDR3aa: CASRAKFGGRGDTQYF
CDR3nt: TGTGCCAGCAGGGCTAAGTTTGGCGGGAGAGGAGATACGCAGTATTTT

d_gene: TRBD1
v_gene: TRBV28
abundance: once
j_gene: TRBJ2-7
CDR3aa: CASSASQGQGPNTYEQYF
CDR3nt: TGTGCCAGCAGTGCCTCCCAAGGACAGGGACCAAACACCTACGAGCAGTACTTC

d_gene: NA
v_gene: TRBV28
abundance: NA
j_gene: TRBJ2-3
CDR3aa: CAIPSPVGRDSTDTQYF
CDR3nt: TGTGCCATTCCAAGTCCCGTTGGCCGTGATAGCACAGATACGCAGTATTTT

d_gene: TRBD2
v_gene: TRBV5-6
abundance: NA
j_gene: TRBJ2-7
CDR3aa: CASSLSSGAYEQYF
CDR3nt: TGTGCCAGCAGCTTATCTAGCGGGGCCTACGAGCAGTACTTC

d_gene: NA
v_gene: TRBV5-1
abundance: NA
j_gene: TRBJ1-2
CDR3aa: CASSLGIGRDYGYTF
CDR3nt: TGCGCCAGCAGCTTGGGGATCGGGCGGGACTATGGCTACACCTTC

d_gene: NA
v_gene: TRBV11-3
abundance: NA
j_gene: TRBJ1-3
CDR3aa: CASSSRTVLSSGNTIYF
CDR3nt: TGTGCCAGCAGCTCCCGGACAGTGCTGTCCTCTGGAAACACCATATATTTT